This TCR beta chain derives from a study of T cell responses to AZD1222 COVID-19 vaccine. Study details: Whether given at about 4 or about 12 weeks, second doses were pooled.

Generated by immunoSEQ multiplex PCR, the TCRdb table keeps only in-frame clones and is missing some. In the table there are some 130,000 clones, over 75% of which are singletons. The germline V gene encodes CDR1 LGHNT and CDR2 FRNRAP. The CDR3 extends over 14 amino acids. V lost 7 bases, J lost 2 bases, and 12 bases lay in between. The origin of this receptor is an adult in good health. V and J are TRBV12-5 and TRBJ2-1, with D possibly being TRBD2 (6 bases). The starting material was peripheral blood, obtained on day 0 of AZD1222 vaccination. The CDR3, as DNA: TGTGCTAGTGTTGGGGGAGGAACCTACAATGAGCAGTTCTTC. Protein sequence: CASVGGGTYNEQFF.